Presented here are 26 T cell receptor beta chains from one specimen sequenced in a study of T cell responses to AZD1222 COVID-19 vaccine. The assay was immunoSEQ multiplex PCR, and TCRdb's table has in-frame clones only and misses some. The table records roughly 170,000 clones, 90% of them present only once. Sequencing used peripheral blood, obtained on day 0 of AZD1222 vaccination. The receptors come from an adult in good health.

This sequence joins TRBV6-2 or TRBV6-3 and TRBJ2-4, with 8 bases matching TRBD2. The CDR3 loop spans 17 amino acids. Germline V gives CDR1 MNHEY, CDR2 SVGEGT. V shed 0 bases, J shed 0 bases, and the junction held 4 bases outside the gene matches. CDR3 region: CASSYSSGAGAKNIQYF. The CDR3 DNA sequence: TGTGCCAGCAGTTACTCTAGCGGGGCCGGAGCCAAAAACATTCAGTACTTC.

The chain recombines TRBV9 with TRBJ1-2; 9 nucleotides match TRBD1. Trimming removed 0 bases from V and 4 bases from J; junction bases left unmatched: 7. This CDR3 is 16 amino acids long. Germline V lookup: CDR1 SGDLS, CDR2 YYNGEE. For the CDR3, the DNA is TGTGCCAGCAGCGTAGGGACAGGGGCCAGAAGCTATGGCTACACCTTC. As protein: CASSVGTGARSYGYTF.

The chain recombines TRBV7-7 with TRBJ1-3, with 9 bases fitting TRBD1. Germline assignment: CDR1 SSHAT and CDR2 FNYEAQ (reference sequence). The ends lost 5 bases at V and 2 bases at J; junction bases unmatched: 4. This CDR3 contains 15 residues. The CDR3 bases are TGTGCCAGCAGCAGGGGGACAGGGACTGGAAACACCATATATTTT. This translates into CASSRGTGTGNTIYF.

The chain is built from TRBV2 and TRBJ1-4, with D perhaps TRBD1 (5 bases). The CDR3 is 10 amino acids. V was clipped by 8 bases and J by 8 bases, with 6 bases between them. The germline V gene has CDR1 SNHLY and CDR2 FYNNEI. The CDR3 DNA sequence: TGTGCCAGCGAGGGGGAAAAACTGTTTTTT. This translates into CASEGEKLFF.

The J gene is TRBJ1-2, the V gene TRBV27, with TRBD1 matching over 7 bases. This CDR3 contains 14 residues. Germline assignment: CDR1 MNHEY and CDR2 SMNVEV (reference sequence). V gave up 6 bases and J gave up 0 bases; unmatched junction bases: 4. DNA for the CDR3: TGTGCCAGCAGCCGGGACAGCACTAACTATGGCTACACCTTC. This codes for CASSRDSTNYGYTF.

The chain is built from TRBV9 and TRBJ2-1; no clear D gene. This CDR3 contains 15 residues. Trimming pared 4 bases from V and 5 bases from J, leaving 16 bases between. CDR1 SGDLS and CDR2 YYNGEE come from the germline V gene. Written as DNA, the CDR3 is TGTGCCAGCAGCCCGTCGGGTCTCGCAAACAATGAGCAGTTCTTC. This sequence encodes CASSPSGLANNEQFF.

This rearrangement joins TRBV19 to TRBJ1-5; no reliable D call. There are 17 residues in the CDR3. V was cut by 3 bases and J by 2 bases, with 17 bases left in between. Germline lookup yields CDR1 LNHDA and CDR2 SQIVND (reference sequence). CDR3 sequence (DNA): TGTGCCAGTAGTATCCGCCAGGACTGGTACGGCAATCAGCCCCAGCATTTT. Its protein product is CASSIRQDWYGNQPQHF.

The genes are TRBV27 and TRBJ1-5; 7 bases line up with TRBD1. CDR1 is MNHEY and CDR2 is SMNVEV in the germline V gene (reference sequence). This CDR3 is 14 amino acids long. After removal of 5 bases from V and 4 bases from J, the junction contained 5 bases not matched to a gene. The CDR3 DNA reads as TGTGCCAGCAGTCACAGGGGAGAGAATCAGCCCCAGCATTTT. Translated: CASSHRGENQPQHF.

The chain links TRBV7-9 to TRBJ2-1; D is tentatively TRBD1 or TRBD2 (5 bases each). The CDR3 runs 19 residues. Trimming left V 5 bases short and J 5 bases short, with 28 bases between. Germline V lookup: CDR1 SEHNR, CDR2 FQNEAQ (reference sequence). This CDR3 reads CASSPYWGRDGEGDNEQFF. CDR3 DNA: TGTGCCAGCAGCCCCTATTGGGGTCGGGACGGGGAAGGGGACAATGAGCAGTTCTTC. Using reference TRBV7-9 and TRBJ2-1 for the parts outside the CDR3, the full variable domain is DTGVSQNPRHKITKRGQNVTFRCDPISEHNRLYWYRQTLGQGPEFLTYFQNEAQLEKSRLLSDRFSAERPKGSFSTLEIQRTEQGDSAMYLCASSPYWGRDGEGDNEQFFGPGTRLTVL.

The chain joins TRBV9 to TRBJ1-2; D perhaps matches TRBD1 (5 bases). CDR1 SGDLS and CDR2 YYNGEE come from the germline V gene. Trimming shortened V by 0 bases and J by 6 bases, and 12 bases separated the two germline ends. The CDR3 consists of 14 residues. The CDR3 spells CASSVGFGGDGYTF. In DNA, the CDR3 is TGTGCCAGCAGCGTAGGATTCGGGGGGGATGGCTACACCTTC.

V is TRBV11-2 and J is TRBJ2-7; D call uncertain. The length of the CDR3 is 16 residues. The germline V gene encodes CDR1 SGHAT and CDR2 FQNNGV. The V and J ends lost 5 bases and 0 bases respectively, with 17 bases between them. The CDR3, as DNA: TGTGCCAGCAGCCCTCTAGTCGGGCAGAGCTCCTACGAGCAGTACTTC. This sequence encodes CASSPLVGQSSYEQYF. The full variable domain, rest sourced from reference TRBV11-2 and TRBJ2-7, is EAGVAQSPRYKIIEKRQSVAFWCNPISGHATLYWYQQILGQGPKLLIQFQNNGVVDDSQLPKDRFSAERLKGVDSTLKIQPAKLEDSAVYLCASSPLVGQSSYEQYFGPGTRLTVT.

The CDR3 protein is CAISDGTREGQYF. As DNA, the CDR3 is TGTGCCATCAGTGACGGGACACGTGAAGGGCAGTACTTC. This chain connects TRBV10-3 to TRBJ2-7; D might be TRBD1 (6 bases). V shed 3 bases and J shed 9 bases, with 15 bases lying between them. CDR3 length equals 13 residues. From germline, CDR1 is ENHRY and CDR2 SYGVKD.

J is TRBJ1-1 and V is TRBV9, with 8 bases lining up with TRBD1. From germline, CDR1 is SGDLS and CDR2 YYNGEE. With 0 bases clipped from V and 6 bases from J, the junction kept 1 base outside the gene matches. This CDR3 contains 13 residues. This CDR3 reads CASSVEGQAEAFF. For the CDR3, the DNA is TGTGCCAGCAGCGTAGAGGGACAGGCTGAAGCTTTCTTT.

This sequence joins TRBV5-1 and TRBJ1-2; a weak D match, TRBD1 (5 bases). Per the germline V gene, CDR1 is SGHRS and CDR2 is YFSETQ. Trimming cost V 4 bases and J 6 bases, with 16 bases left between them. The CDR3 is 14 amino acids. CDR3 in DNA: TGCGCCAGCAGCCCGACAGAGGGCAAAAATGGCTACACCTTC. It codes for CASSPTEGKNGYTF.

A single count supports this clone. V is TRBV3-1 (or the pseudogene TRBV3-2) and J is TRBJ2-3; D call uncertain. The CDR3 loop spans 14 amino acids. Trimming stripped 6 bases from V and 3 bases from J, with 13 bases between. Per the germline V gene, CDR1 is LGHDT and CDR2 is YNNKEL (reference sequence). CDR3 in DNA: TGTGCCAGCAGTCCCAGTGTCTGGACAGATACGCAGTATTTT. Translated, it gives CASSPSVWTDTQYF.

V gene TRBV7-2 combines with J gene TRBJ2-1, with 9 nucleotides matching TRBD2. V was pared by 5 bases and J by 13 bases, with 15 bases of the junction left unmatched. Germline loops: CDR1 SGHTA, CDR2 FQGNSA. The CDR3 is 15 residues long. The CDR3 loop reads CASSPRAGTSFPQFF. The CDR3 DNA reads as TGTGCCAGCAGCCCAAGGGCCGGGACTAGCTTCCCCCAGTTCTTC.

V and J are TRBV5-8 and TRBJ2-7; 7 nucleotides agree with TRBD2. Trimming took 3 bases from V and 1 from J; bases not matched to a gene: 4. The germline V gene has CDR1 SGHTS and CDR2 YDEGEE. The CDR3 runs to 14 residues. The CDR3 DNA is TGTGCCAGCAGCTGGGCCGGGGGGTCCTACGAGCAGTACTTC. Translating gives CASSWAGGSYEQYF.

In this sample, this clone turned up once. The chain recombines TRBV11-2 with TRBJ2-7; no definite D call. The V end lost 1 base, the J end lost 3 bases, and 7 bases lay between the germline ends. Germline CDR1 is SGHAT and CDR2 is FQNNGV. CDR3 length equals 13 residues. The CDR3 coding sequence is TGTGCCAGCAGCTTAGCCCCCAGCTACGAGCAGTACTTC. Protein product: CASSLAPSYEQYF.

The chain couples TRBV7-2 to TRBJ1-1; 9 bases agree with TRBD1. Germline values: CDR1 SGHTA, CDR2 FQGNSA. This CDR3 is 17 amino acids long. V lost 1 base and J lost 4; bases outside the gene matches: 10. The CDR3 region is CASSLEGTRGQGTEAFF. The CDR3 DNA reads as TGTGCCAGCAGCTTAGAGGGGACCCGGGGACAGGGCACTGAAGCTTTCTTT. Full variable domain (rest looked up from reference TRBV7-2 and TRBJ1-1): GAGVSQSPSNKVTEKGKDVELRCDPISGHTALYWYRQSLGQGLEFLIYFQGNSAPDKSGLPSDRFSAERTGGSVSTLTIQRTQQEDSAVYLCASSLEGTRGQGTEAFFGQGTRLTVV.

This chain joins TRBV7-9 and TRBJ2-3, with TRBD2 matching over 16 bases. CDR1 SEHNR and CDR2 FQNEAQ come from the germline V gene (reference sequence). The CDR3 runs to 16 residues. V was pared by 4 bases and J by 3 bases, with 1 base of the junction left unmatched. CDR3 DNA sequence: TGTGCCAGCAGCTCGGGACTAGCGGGGGGGACAGATACGCAGTATTTT. It codes for CASSSGLAGGTDTQYF.

The V and J genes are TRBV6-5 and TRBJ1-6, with D possibly matching TRBD1 (6 bases). The CDR3 totals 14 residues. The germline gives CDR1 MNHEY, CDR2 SVGAGI. Trimming shortened V by 7 bases and J by 7 bases, and 14 bases separated the two germline ends. CDR3 amino acids: CASTNGGRNSPLHF. The CDR3 coding sequence is TGTGCCAGCACCAACGGGGGGCGGAATTCACCCCTCCACTTT.

This rearrangement joins TRBV19 to TRBJ1-1; a possible D gene is TRBD1 (5 bases). The CDR3 loop spans 14 amino acids. V lost 3 bases, J lost 4 bases, and 12 bases lay in between. Germline V gene sequence: CDR1 LNHDA, CDR2 SQIVND (reference sequence). The CDR3, as DNA: TGTGCCAGTAGTATGTATGCTGGGGGCACTGAAGCTTTCTTT. Protein product: CASSMYAGGTEAFF.

The CDR3 protein is CASSLIVQSTDTQYF. The CDR3 DNA follows: TGTGCCAGCAGTTTGATCGTACAGAGCACAGATACGCAGTATTTT. This sequence joins TRBV27 and TRBJ2-3; no definite D call. The CDR3 is 15 amino acids. From germline, CDR1 is MNHEY and CDR2 SMNVEV (reference sequence). V was trimmed by 3 bases and J by 0 bases, leaving 10 bases between them.

This clone has a single count. V and J are TRBV2 and TRBJ2-7, with D possibly matching TRBD1 (6 bases). CDR1 SNHLY and CDR2 FYNNEI come from the germline V gene. Trimming cost V 5 bases and J 3 bases, with 17 bases left between them. The CDR3 spans 15 residues. In DNA, the CDR3 is TGTGCCAGCAGTCCTACGACAGGCTTAGACTACGAGCAGTACTTC. It specifies CASSPTTGLDYEQYF. The whole variable domain, filled in from reference TRBV2 and TRBJ2-7, reads EPEVTQTPSHQVTQMGQEVILRCVPISNHLYFYWYRQILGQKVEFLVSFYNNEISEKSEIFDDQFSVERPDGSNFTLKIRSTKLEDSAMYFCASSPTTGLDYEQYFGPGTRLTVT.

This chain links TRBV5-4 with TRBJ2-2, with 8 bases aligning to TRBD1. With V trimmed by 0 bases and J by 3 bases, 4 bases remained unmatched. Looked up from germline, CDR1 is SGHNT and CDR2 is YYREEE (reference sequence). The CDR3 spans 16 residues. CDR3 protein: CASSLEGQVDTGELFF. In DNA, the CDR3 is TGTGCCAGCAGCTTGGAGGGACAGGTCGACACCGGGGAGCTGTTTTTT. Looking up the rest from reference TRBV5-4 and TRBJ2-2 gives the full variable domain: ETGVTQSPTHLIKTRGQQVTLRCSSQSGHNTVSWYQQALGQGPQFIFQYYREEENGRGNFPPRFSGLQFPNYSSELNVNALELDDSALYLCASSLEGQVDTGELFFGEGSRLTVL.

J is TRBJ2-7 and V is TRBV19; D may correspond to TRBD1 or TRBD2 (5 bases each). Germline assignment: CDR1 LNHDA and CDR2 SQIVND (reference sequence). V shed 3 bases and J shed 3 bases, with 12 bases lying between them. This CDR3 is 14 amino acids long. This chain's CDR3 is CASSMGMRGYEQYF. The DNA for the CDR3 is TGTGCCAGTAGTATGGGGATGAGGGGCTACGAGCAGTACTTC. Looking up the rest from reference TRBV19 and TRBJ2-7 gives the full variable domain: DGGITQSPKYLFRKEGQNVTLSCEQNLNHDAMYWYRQDPGQGLRLIYYSQIVNDFQKGDIAEGYSVSREKKESFPLTVTSAQKNPTAFYLCASSMGMRGYEQYFGPGTRLTVT.